What follows are 27 T cell receptor beta chains derived from one specimen sequenced in a study of blood T cell repertoires in COVID-19. TCRdb's table, derived via immunoSEQ multiplex PCR, lists solely in-frame clones and lacks some. The sample yields approximately 300,000 clones, 70% to 85% seen once. Sample: peripheral blood. Receptors were obtained from a human donor with COVID-19, enrolled during active disease. The donor label of this sample is uncertain.

The chain links TRBV7-2 to TRBJ1-3, with unresolved D. The CDR3 contains 15 residues. From germline, CDR1 is SGHTA and CDR2 FQGNSA. Deletions cut 4 bases from V and 4 bases from J, with 14 bases between. CDR3 nucleotide sequence: TGTGCCAGCAGCTCACAGATGGTTGGAGGAAACACCATATATTTT. It is translated as CASSSQMVGGNTIYF.

V gene TRBV11-1 combines with J gene TRBJ2-6; 8 positions match TRBD1. This CDR3 spans 16 amino acids. Germline assignment: CDR1 SGHAT and CDR2 FQDESV (reference sequence). V lost 6 bases and J lost 0; bases outside the gene matches: 4. CDR3 in DNA: TGTGCCAGCAGTCGGACAGGGAACTCTGGGGCCAACGTCCTGACTTTC. It codes for CASSRTGNSGANVLTF.

As concerns this clone: One end of the junction fails to match germline, which may point to a read error. The chain has TRBV19 and TRBJ1-1; no clear D. CDR1 and CDR2 from the germline V gene are LNHDA and SQIVND (reference sequence). This CDR3 has 15 amino acids. The CDR3 nucleotides are TGTGCCAGTTCCGCGTCTAAAACAGAGAACGCTGAAGCTTTCTTT. It specifies CASSASKTENAEAFF.

The rearrangement uses TRBV5-5 and TRBJ1-5; a weak D match, TRBD1 (5 bases). Germline CDR1 SGHKS, CDR2 YYEKEE (reference sequence). This CDR3 is built from 16 residues. Trimming cost V 3 bases and J 7 bases, with 20 bases left between them. The CDR3 DNA follows: TGTGCCAGCAGCTGGACCCCGGGACTTCTCGAACAGCCCCAGCATTTT. It is translated as CASSWTPGLLEQPQHF. Drawing the rest from reference TRBV5-5 and TRBJ1-5, the complete variable domain is DAGVTQSPTHLIKTRGQQVTLRCSPISGHKSVSWYQQVLGQGPQFIFQYYEKEERGRGNFPDRFSARQFPNYSSELNVNALLLGDSALYLCASSWTPGLLEQPQHFGDGTRLSIL.

This clone has more than one count but fewer than ten. The gene calls are TRBV11-2 and TRBJ2-4, with D possibly being TRBD2 (6 bases). Germline assignment: CDR1 SGHAT and CDR2 FQNNGV. The CDR3 covers 14 residues. Trimming removed 1 base from V and 4 bases from J, with 8 bases in between. CDR3 nucleotides: TGTGCCAGCAGCTTAGGTAGCGGTAAAAACATTCAGTACTTC. Its translation is CASSLGSGKNIQYF.

V usage is TRBV6-4 and J usage is TRBJ2-1; 7 nucleotides line up with TRBD2. The V gene end was trimmed by 4 bases and the J gene end by 0 bases; junction bases not matched to a gene: 3. This CDR3 contains 15 residues. In germline, CDR1 is MRHNA, CDR2 SNTAGT. CDR3 protein: CASSVGGSSYNEQFF. In DNA form, the CDR3 reads TGTGCCAGCAGTGTCGGCGGGAGCTCCTACAATGAGCAGTTCTTC.

The genes are TRBV24-1 and TRBJ1-1; TRBD1 matches at 8 bases. CDR1 KGHDR and CDR2 SFDVKD come from the germline V gene. The CDR3 loop spans 14 amino acids. V shed 3 bases and J 7 bases; nucleotides not matched to a gene: 6. As DNA, the CDR3 is TGTGCCACCAGTGATCTGGACAGGGCCGGTGAAGCTTTCTTT. It codes for CATSDLDRAGEAFF.

The J gene is TRBJ2-7, the V gene TRBV19, with a possible D match to TRBD2 (6 bases). Deletions cut 4 bases from V and 2 bases from J, with 18 bases between. Germline CDR1 LNHDA, CDR2 SQIVND (reference sequence). This CDR3 contains 16 residues. CDR3: CASSNLGRTTTYEQYF. CDR3 DNA: TGTGCCAGTAGTAATTTGGGCAGGACTACCACCTACGAGCAGTACTTC. Based on the CDR3 plus reference TRBV19 and TRBJ2-7, the full variable domain is DGGITQSPKYLFRKEGQNVTLSCEQNLNHDAMYWYRQDPGQGLRLIYYSQIVNDFQKGDIAEGYSVSREKKESFPLTVTSAQKNPTAFYLCASSNLGRTTTYEQYFGPGTRLTVT.

V usage is TRBV4-3 and J usage is TRBJ1-2; D is unresolved. V lost 2 bases and J 1 base, leaving 11 bases between the germline ends. The CDR3 loop spans 15 amino acids. From germline, CDR1 is LGHNA and CDR2 YSLEER. The DNA of the CDR3 is TGCGCCAGCAGCCAAACTAGTAGGGTTAACTATGGCTACACCTTC. It specifies CASSQTSRVNYGYTF.

V and J are TRBV14 and TRBJ2-5; 8 positions match TRBD2. The ends lost 1 base at V and 6 bases at J; junction bases unmatched: 7. CDR1 is SGHDN and CDR2 is FVKESK in the germline V gene. This CDR3 contains 15 residues. The CDR3 coding sequence is TGTGCCAGCAGCCAAGTACTAGCGGCCCATCAGACCCAGTACTTC. This sequence encodes CASSQVLAAHQTQYF.

The chain joins TRBV5-4 to TRBJ1-1; weak D call: TRBD1 (6 bases). Germline-derived CDR1 and CDR2 are SGHNT and YYREEE (reference sequence). With 4 bases removed from V and 0 bases from J, the gap between germline ends came to 10 bases. The CDR3 loop spans 14 amino acids. The CDR3 nucleotides are TGTGCCAGCAGCGGGGACACATTGAACACTGAAGCTTTCTTT. Its protein is CASSGDTLNTEAFF.

This clone has a handful of counts. This chain joins TRBV19 and TRBJ2-7, with 7 bases fitting TRBD1. Per germline, CDR1 LNHDA and CDR2 SQIVND (reference sequence). The CDR3 runs to 15 residues. Trimming at V came to 1 base and at J to 6 bases, leaving 9 bases not matched to a gene. CDR3 sequence (DNA): TGTGCCAGTAGTATAGGCGGCGACAGGGCCGGCGAGCAGTACTTC. Protein: CASSIGGDRAGEQYF.

Ten or more counts support this clone. The chain couples TRBV4-2 to TRBJ1-1; D unclear. V was clipped by 0 bases and J by 0 bases, with 11 bases between them. Germline lookup yields CDR1 LGHNA and CDR2 YNFKEQ. This CDR3 region has 16 residues. CDR3 region: CASSQDRTALNTEAFF. The CDR3 nucleotides are TGTGCCAGCAGCCAAGATCGCACAGCCTTGAACACTGAAGCTTTCTTT.

The rearrangement links TRBV5-6 to TRBJ1-4; D is unclear. This CDR3 contains 15 residues. Germline values: CDR1 SGHDT, CDR2 YYEEEE. V was clipped by 1 base and J by 3 bases, with 10 bases between them. The CDR3 bases are TGTGCCAGCAGCTTGATCGGGGATGCTAATGAAAAACTGTTTTTT. It codes for CASSLIGDANEKLFF.

This chain joins TRBV27 and TRBJ2-3; D gene unclear. The V end was cut by 4 bases, the J end by 1 base, with 12 bases between. This CDR3 is built from 15 residues. Germline CDR1 is MNHEY and CDR2 is SMNVEV (reference sequence). The CDR3 loop reads CASSSWQKGTDTQYF. Here the CDR3 DNA reads TGTGCCAGCAGTTCCTGGCAGAAAGGCACAGATACGCAGTATTTT.

This chain joins TRBV9 and TRBJ1-2; tentatively, D is TRBD1 (6 bases). Between the trimmed V and J ends, which lost 3 bases and 8 bases, there was a span of 14 bases. This CDR3 has 13 residues. Germline CDR1 is SGDLS and CDR2 is YYNGEE. The CDR3 here is CASSGQGGFGYTF. CDR3 nucleotide sequence: TGTGCCAGCAGCGGCCAAGGGGGTTTCGGCTACACCTTC.

The chain links TRBV6-6 to TRBJ2-3; 8 nucleotides agree with TRBD2. Germline V gene sequence: CDR1 MNHNY, CDR2 SVGAGI (reference sequence). CDR3 length: 14 residues. With V trimmed by 10 bases and J by 0 bases, 6 bases remained unmatched. In DNA form, the CDR3 reads TGTGCCATCCTCAGCGGGGGAAGCACAGATACGCAGTATTTT. Its translation: CAILSGGSTDTQYF.

The chain recombines TRBV5-1 with TRBJ2-5; 9 positions match TRBD1. Germline CDR1 and CDR2: SGHRS and YFSETQ. V lost 4 bases to trimming and J lost 4 bases; unmatched junction nucleotides: 5. This CDR3 is 14 amino acids long. The CDR3 region is CASSPGTGRETQYF. Here the CDR3 DNA reads TGCGCCAGCAGCCCCGGGACAGGGAGAGAGACCCAGTACTTC.

The chain is built from TRBV9 and TRBJ1-1; D is possibly TRBD1 (5 bases). Trimming removed 4 bases at V and 1 base at J, with 8 bases between. This CDR3 has 13 residues. The germline V gene has CDR1 SGDLS and CDR2 YYNGEE. CDR3 nucleotides: TGTGCCAGCAGCCTTCAGGGGAACACTGAAGCTTTCTTT. This translates into CASSLQGNTEAFF.

The genes are TRBV19 and TRBJ2-1; TRBD2 matches at 10 bases. CDR1 and CDR2 from the germline V gene are LNHDA and SQIVND (reference sequence). The CDR3 sequence is 14 residues long. V shed 7 bases and J 7 bases; nucleotides not matched to a gene: 7. CDR3 in DNA: TGTGCCAGTACTCTTAGCGGGAGGTTTAATGAGCAGTTCTTC. Its translation is CASTLSGRFNEQFF.

The V gene is TRBV6-5, the J gene TRBJ1-2, with TRBD1 matching over 7 bases. With V trimmed by 6 bases and J by 4 bases, 8 bases remained unmatched. The CDR3 runs to 14 residues. Per the germline V gene, CDR1 is MNHEY and CDR2 is SVGAGI. The CDR3 protein is CASRRPTGAYGYTF. As DNA, the CDR3 is TGTGCCAGCAGACGGCCTACAGGGGCCTATGGCTACACCTTC.

The chain has TRBV7-9 and TRBJ2-3; weak D call: TRBD2 (6 bases). Germline CDR1 is SEHNR and CDR2 is FQNEAQ (reference sequence). Trimming took 5 bases from V and 2 from J, leaving 14 bases between them. The CDR3 contains 15 residues. This CDR3 reads CASSRTLAVTDTQYF. The CDR3 DNA follows: TGTGCCAGCAGCCGCACACTAGCCGTCACAGATACGCAGTATTTT. Full variable domain (outside the CDR3, taken from reference TRBV7-9 and TRBJ2-3): DTGVSQNPRHKITKRGQNVTFRCDPISEHNRLYWYRQTLGQGPEFLTYFQNEAQLEKSRLLSDRFSAERPKGSFSTLEIQRTEQGDSAMYLCASSRTLAVTDTQYFGPGTRLTVL.

V and J are TRBV27 and TRBJ1-4, with 7 bases matching TRBD1. The ends lost 4 bases at V and 0 bases at J; junction bases unmatched: 5. CDR3 size: 16 residues. Germline V gives CDR1 MNHEY, CDR2 SMNVEV (reference sequence). The DNA for the CDR3 is TGTGCCAGCAGTTCCCTGGGACAGACAACTAATGAAAAACTGTTTTTT. Protein product: CASSSLGQTTNEKLFF.

In the case of this clone: One end of the junction does not line up with germline, which may come from a read error. V gene TRBV7-7 combines with J gene TRBJ2-1, with 9 bases that match TRBD2. This CDR3 contains 15 residues. Germline CDR1 SSHAT, CDR2 FNYEAQ (reference sequence). The CDR3 reads CASSLAFSGSDEQFF. The DNA for the CDR3 is TGTGCTAGCAGCTTAGCGTTTAGCGGGAGCGATGAGCAGTTCTTC.

This clone appeared a single time. The chain combines TRBV7-3 with TRBJ1-6; 7 bases align to TRBD1. CDR3 length: 14 residues. With 6 bases clipped from V and 10 bases from J, the junction kept 9 bases outside the gene matches. Germline V gene lookup returns CDR1 SGHTA and CDR2 FQGTGA. The CDR3 loop reads CASSQGGRESPLHF. The CDR3 DNA follows: TGTGCCAGCAGTCAGGGGGGTCGAGAGTCACCCCTCCACTTT.

This clone has only one observation. This chain's CDR3 is CASSSTGTSGRSEQFF. CDR3 in DNA: TGTGCCAGTAGTTCAACCGGGACTAGCGGGAGGAGTGAGCAGTTCTTC. This chain uses TRBV19 with TRBJ2-1, with TRBD2 identical over 15 bases. The CDR3 contains 16 residues. The J segment lost 9 bases and the V segment lost 5 bases, leaving 8 bases of the junction unmatched. Germline-derived CDR1 and CDR2 are LNHDA and SQIVND (reference sequence).

The rearrangement joins TRBV15 to TRBJ2-7; the match to TRBD1 covers 8 bases. This CDR3 spans 16 amino acids. The junction had 10 bases not matched to a gene; V was cut back by 3 bases and J by 3 bases. Germline loops: CDR1 LNHNV, CDR2 YYDKDF (reference sequence). The CDR3 spells CATSRELTGAHYEQYF. In nucleotides, the CDR3 is TGTGCCACCAGCAGGGAATTGACAGGGGCGCACTACGAGCAGTACTTC.